The 6 T cell receptor beta chains reported below all come from one sample, sequenced in a study of OX40 agonist ivuxolimab in advanced cancers. The library was made by the immunoSEQ multiplex PCR assay. This immuneACCESS table, as held by TCRdb, lists in-frame sequences with V and J called but not all clones. Of the missing ones, under half trace to an unresolved V gene in checked studies; the others have no known cause. This sample has about 110,000 clones in its table, and approximately 89% of those were observed once. Jointly, the top ten make up around 0.64% of the sample. The sequences come from CD4+ or CD8+ T cells sorted from blood, collected in a trial of the OX40 agonist ivuxolimab. These receptors were collected from an adult with an advanced solid tumor such as melanoma, head and neck, liver or kidney cancer.

The chain couples TRBV5-6 to TRBJ2-7; D not resolved. Germline CDR1 reads SGHDT; CDR2 reads YYEEEE. The CDR3 is made up of 13 amino acids. V shed 2 bases and J shed 7 bases, with 13 bases lying between them. In DNA, the CDR3 is TGTGCCAGCAGCTTCCGGTCCACCAAAGAGCAGTACTTC. Translating it yields CASSFRSTKEQYF.

This chain connects TRBV11-2 to TRBJ2-2, with D unclear. CDR1 SGHAT and CDR2 FQNNGV come from the germline V gene. Trimming left V 1 base short and J 5 bases short, with 5 bases between. The CDR3 is 13 amino acids. CDR3 sequence reads: CASSLVTTGELFF. In DNA, the CDR3 is TGTGCCAGCAGCTTAGTCACAACCGGGGAGCTGTTTTTT.

The chain employs TRBV4-1 and TRBJ2-4; TRBD1 matches at 9 bases. The ends lost 0 bases at V and 1 base at J; junction bases unmatched: 4. The length of the CDR3 is 17 residues. CDR1 MGHRA and CDR2 YSYEKL come from the germline V gene. CDR3 amino acids: CASSQDRTGVAKNIQYF. Written as DNA, the CDR3 is TGCGCCAGCAGCCAAGATCGGACAGGGGTGGCCAAAAACATTCAGTACTTC.

The chain employs TRBV4-2 and TRBJ2-5, with D possibly being TRBD2 (6 bases). The germline V gene has CDR1 LGHNA and CDR2 YNFKEQ. The CDR3 totals 14 residues. Trimming removed 1 base from V and 5 bases from J, with 11 bases in between. Written as DNA, the CDR3 is TGTGCCAGCAGCCAAGTTGATGCGGGGGAGACCCAGTACTTC. Its translation is CASSQVDAGETQYF.

Here the CDR3 reads CASSLIGGFEAFF. CDR3 nucleotides: TGTGCCAGCAGCTTAATCGGGGGGTTTGAAGCTTTCTTT. This chain connects TRBV11-2 to TRBJ1-1, with D perhaps matching TRBD1 (5 bases). CDR1 is SGHAT, CDR2 FQNNGV, per germline. The CDR3 sequence is 13 residues long. The V end lost 2 bases, the J end lost 7 bases, and 11 bases lay between the germline ends.

A few counts support this clone. The rearrangement uses TRBV30 and TRBJ1-6, with D possibly being TRBD1 (5 bases). CDR3 size: 15 residues. The germline CDR1 and CDR2 sequences are GTSNPN and SVGIG (reference sequence). Trimming removed 5 bases from V and 6 bases from J, with 17 bases in between. As DNA, the CDR3 is TGTGCCTGGGGTCGGTCCAGGGCCAGTAATTCACCCCTCCACTTT. This sequence encodes CAWGRSRASNSPLHF.